The text below deals with one T cell receptor beta chain. The antigen is unknown. The germline V and J ends were trimmed by 4 bases and 1 base, with 13 bases remaining between them. The CDR3 is made up of 16 amino acids. Germline lookup yields CDR1 MGHRA and CDR2 YSYEKL. The data originate from a study of blood T cells in healthy people across ages. Study-level findings and limits: When one million T cells were used, diversity estimates were thought to be underestimates. Donors of long life had a larger count of naive CD4+ cells and greater diversity than aged donors.

Researchers report isolating at least 6.5 million PBMCs per sample. A J-beta primer mix and a sample-barcoded 5' primer were used in a second PCR of roughly 6 to 12 cycles. No fewer than 2.5 million CDR3-containing paired-end reads came from each sample. TCRdb called the 5' RACE reads again in MiXCR, with one record for every CDR3 protein. The repertoire has a few hundred thousand distinct CDR3 sequences, approximately 52% of them found once; the top ten carry 45% to 65%. The material sequenced was blood. The gene calls are TRBV4-1 and TRBJ1-4; D is unresolved. The receptor comes from a man aged 60-69 years in good health. The CDR3 DNA follows: TGCGCCAGCAGCCCGACGTCCAGCCAAACTAATGAAAAACTGTTTTTT. As protein: CASSPTSSQTNEKLFF.